This TCR beta chain was recorded in a study of early T cells in non-severe SARS-CoV-2 infection. Regarding the study as a whole: VDJdb-based annotation leaned toward anti-spike CD8 responses and missed private and CD4 specificities.

This clonotype was detected a few times. What it recognizes is unknown. TCRdb reanalysed the 5' RACE reads using MiXCR and keeps one entry per CDR3 protein. The sample records about 44,000 distinct CDR3 sequences, over 9% being singletons. CDR1 SQVTM and CDR2 ANQGSEA come from the germline V gene. CDR3 length: 12 amino acids. Trimming left V 6 bases short and J 4 bases short, with 12 bases between. This clonotype was obtained from an adult who was a healthcare worker with PCR-confirmed SARS-CoV-2 infection or an uninfected control (not recorded which). Sequencing used whole blood. This chain connects TRBV29-1 to TRBJ1-2, with no clear D. The CDR3 region is CSVPFQLYGYTF. The CDR3 DNA is TGCAGCGTACCTTTTCAGCTCTATGGCTACACCTTC.